These 23 T cell receptor beta chains share one sample of origin, sequenced in a study of T cell responses to AZD1222 COVID-19 vaccine. Assay: immunoSEQ multiplex PCR; the TCRdb copy retains only in-frame clones and omits some. This table holds some 120,000 clones, over 70% found once. Material: peripheral blood, obtained on day 0 of AZD1222 vaccination. The receptors here all came from an adult in good health.

This rearrangement joins TRBV4-3 to TRBJ1-2, with a tentative D call TRBD1 (6 bases). Germline values: CDR1 LGHNA, CDR2 YSLEER. V was shortened by 4 bases and J by 4 bases, with 16 bases between the two germline ends. The CDR3 loop spans 15 amino acids. This CDR3 is CASSRSGGASYGYTF. In nucleotides, the CDR3 is TGCGCCAGCAGCCGCTCGGGGGGGGCTTCCTATGGCTACACCTTC.

The rearrangement joins TRBV7-9 to TRBJ1-4; D is uncertain. Between the trimmed V and J ends, which lost 5 bases and 5 bases, there was a span of 9 bases. There are 13 residues in the CDR3. Germline V gives CDR1 SEHNR, CDR2 FQNEAQ (reference sequence). CDR3 sequence (DNA): TGTGCCAGCAGCACAGACCCGAATGAAAAACTGTTTTTT. Its translation is CASSTDPNEKLFF.

V and J are TRBV5-5 and TRBJ1-6; tentatively, D is TRBD1 (5 bases). CDR3 length: 17 amino acids. Germline-derived CDR1 and CDR2 are SGHKS and YYEKEE (reference sequence). The V and J ends lost 0 bases and 5 bases respectively, with 15 bases between them. The CDR3 spells CASSLVWDGFHNSPLHF. The CDR3 nucleotides are TGTGCCAGCAGCTTGGTATGGGACGGCTTTCATAATTCACCCCTCCACTTT.

The genes are TRBV5-1 and TRBJ2-7; no clear D gene. The CDR3 has 12 amino acids. Trimming pared 1 base from V and 5 bases from J, leaving 7 bases between. Per germline, CDR1 SGHRS and CDR2 YFSETQ. The CDR3 sequence is CASSLRADEQYF. The DNA of the CDR3 is TGCGCCAGCAGCTTGCGGGCGGACGAGCAGTACTTC.

The gene calls are TRBV15 and TRBJ1-2; 9 bases agree with TRBD1. CDR1 and CDR2 from the germline V gene are LNHNV and YYDKDF (reference sequence). V lost 0 bases, J lost 10 bases, and 9 bases stayed unmatched. The CDR3 extends over 15 amino acids. The CDR3 DNA follows: TGTGCCACCAGCAGAGATCAGATGGGACAGGGTGACTACACCTTC. This encodes CATSRDQMGQGDYTF.

This chain links TRBV11-2 with TRBJ1-1; tentatively, D is TRBD1 (6 bases). Per germline, CDR1 SGHAT and CDR2 FQNNGV. There are 13 residues in the CDR3. V was shortened by 3 bases and J by 3 bases, with 8 bases between the two germline ends. The CDR3 region has the DNA TGTGCCAGCAGCTTTGAGGGGGACACTGAAGCTTTCTTT. Its translation: CASSFEGDTEAFF.

This chain uses TRBV7-2 with TRBJ2-5; tentative D call: TRBD1 (6 bases). CDR1 is SGHTA, CDR2 FQGNSA, per germline. V lost 5 bases and J 2 bases, leaving 9 bases between the germline ends. The CDR3 spans 13 residues. The CDR3 reads CASSPDRQETQYF. The CDR3 coding sequence is TGTGCCAGCAGCCCAGACAGGCAAGAGACCCAGTACTTC.

V gene TRBV3-1 (or the pseudogene TRBV3-2) combines with J gene TRBJ2-7; 7 nucleotides agree with TRBD2. Germline-derived CDR1 and CDR2 are LGHDT and YNNKEL (reference sequence). The CDR3 extends over 14 amino acids. Trimming at V came to 1 base and at J to 6 bases, leaving 6 bases not matched to a gene. For the CDR3, the DNA is TGTGCCAGCAGCCAAGTTGGACTAGGTCGCGAGCAGTACTTC. Translated: CASSQVGLGREQYF.

The chain is built from TRBV3-1 (or the pseudogene TRBV3-2) and TRBJ2-7, with D perhaps being TRBD1 or TRBD2 (5 bases each). The CDR3 contains 14 residues. V gave up 4 bases and J gave up 2 bases, with 12 bases separating them. Germline V gene data show CDR1 as LGHDT and CDR2 as YNNKEL (reference sequence). Here the CDR3 reads CASSPAMGPYEQYF. CDR3 DNA sequence: TGTGCCAGCAGCCCAGCAATGGGACCCTACGAGCAGTACTTC.

This clone was recorded only once. The chain recombines TRBV28 with TRBJ2-7, with D perhaps TRBD1 (6 bases). CDR3 length: 13 amino acids. V lost 6 bases and J 0 bases, leaving 9 bases between the germline ends. CDR1 and CDR2 (germline): MDHEN, SYDVKM. The CDR3 loop reads CASRRGSSYEQYF. CDR3 DNA: TGTGCCAGCAGAAGGGGGAGCTCCTACGAGCAGTACTTC.

V gene TRBV19 combines with J gene TRBJ1-1; D gene unclear. The length of the CDR3 is 15 residues. The V gene's germline CDR1 is LNHDA and CDR2 SQIVND (reference sequence). The germline V and J ends were trimmed by 3 bases and 1 base, with 12 bases remaining between them. The CDR3 region has the DNA TGTGCCAGTAGTATGTATATAGCAGCGAACACTGAAGCTTTCTTT. Protein sequence: CASSMYIAANTEAFF.

This chain links TRBV6-1 with TRBJ1-1, with a weak D call TRBD1 (6 bases). This CDR3 has 15 residues. The germline V gene encodes CDR1 MNHNS and CDR2 SASEGT. V lost 3 bases, J lost 4 bases, and 15 bases lay in between. CDR3 nucleotide sequence: TGTGCCAGCAGTGAGAGATACAGGGAGGGCACTGAAGCTTTCTTT. It specifies CASSERYREGTEAFF.

V usage is TRBV5-1 and J usage is TRBJ1-2; 9 nucleotides line up with TRBD1. Unmatched junction bases numbered 4, after V lost 2 bases and J lost 2 bases. In germline, CDR1 is SGHRS, CDR2 YFSETQ. This CDR3 is built from 15 residues. The CDR3 is CASSLPDRGNYGYTF. In nucleotides, the CDR3 is TGCGCCAGCAGCTTACCTGACAGGGGGAACTATGGCTACACCTTC.

V and J are TRBV29-1 and TRBJ2-1; 14 nucleotides align to TRBD2. The germline V gene encodes CDR1 SQVTM and CDR2 ANQGSEA. The CDR3 has 16 residues. After removal of 1 base from V and 9 bases from J, the junction contained 8 bases not matched to a gene. The CDR3 sequence is CSVEGTSGRTLGEQFF. CDR3 DNA: TGCAGCGTTGAAGGGACTAGCGGGAGGACTCTCGGTGAGCAGTTCTTC.

V usage is TRBV5-1 and J usage is TRBJ2-2; D not resolved. Germline CDR1 and CDR2: SGHRS and YFSETQ. V shed 0 bases and J shed 6 bases, with 6 bases lying between them. The CDR3 length is 13 residues. The CDR3 reads CASSLDQPGELFF. CDR3 in DNA: TGCGCCAGCAGCTTGGATCAACCCGGGGAGCTGTTTTTT. The whole variable domain, remainder taken from reference TRBV5-1 and TRBJ2-2, is KAGVTQTPRYLIKTRGQQVTLSCSPISGHRSVSWYQQTPGQGLQFLFEYFSETQRNKGNFPGRFSGRQFSNSRSEMNVSTLELGDSALYLCASSLDQPGELFFGEGSRLTVL.

The rearrangement uses TRBV2 and TRBJ2-4, with 9 bases lining up with TRBD1. The CDR3 totals 15 residues. Germline CDR1 is SNHLY and CDR2 is FYNNEI. V lost 1 base and J lost 7; bases outside the gene matches: 5. As DNA, the CDR3 is TGTGCCAGCAGTGAAGGGGGACAGGGCGGCAACATTCAGTACTTC. Its protein is CASSEGGQGGNIQYF. Combining the CDR3 with reference TRBV2 and TRBJ2-4 gives the whole variable domain EPEVTQTPSHQVTQMGQEVILRCVPISNHLYFYWYRQILGQKVEFLVSFYNNEISEKSEIFDDQFSVERPDGSNFTLKIRSTKLEDSAMYFCASSEGGQGGNIQYFGAGTRLSVL.

The chain recombines TRBV28 with TRBJ1-2, with 9 bases identical to TRBD1. The CDR3 has 15 amino acids. In germline, CDR1 is MDHEN, CDR2 SYDVKM. V lost 7 bases and J lost 5; bases outside the gene matches: 11. The chain's CDR3 is CASTVYQDRGYGYTF. The CDR3 region has the DNA TGTGCCAGCACGGTATATCAGGACAGGGGATATGGCTACACCTTC.

The gene calls are TRBV28 and TRBJ2-5; D remains ambiguous. CDR3 length: 14 amino acids. In germline, CDR1 is MDHEN, CDR2 SYDVKM. The germline V and J ends were trimmed by 5 bases and 3 bases, with 13 bases remaining between them. CDR3 residues: CASSSRLWEETQYF. In DNA, the CDR3 is TGTGCCAGCAGTAGCAGGTTGTGGGAAGAGACCCAGTACTTC.

The chain is built from TRBV11-2 and TRBJ1-2; D unresolved. V gave up 7 bases and J gave up 6 bases, with 21 bases separating them. Germline V CDR1 and CDR2: SGHAT, FQNNGV. This CDR3 comprises 15 residues. CDR3 nucleotides: TGTGCCAGCACTACCGGTGGGATCAGGCCCGATGGCTACACCTTC. Amino acid sequence: CASTTGGIRPDGYTF.

CDR3 nucleotide sequence: TGTGCCAGCAGCTTAGGGAGGGGTGAGCAGTTCTTC. Residues: CASSLGRGEQFF. V gene TRBV7-9 combines with J gene TRBJ2-1; tentative D call: TRBD2 (6 bases). Trimming shortened V by 1 base and J by 9 bases, and 7 bases separated the two germline ends. This CDR3 is 12 amino acids long. CDR1 is SEHNR, CDR2 FQNEAQ, per germline (reference sequence).

V usage is TRBV19 and J usage is TRBJ1-2, with D maybe TRBD1 (6 bases). Between the trimmed V and J ends, which lost 7 bases and 2 bases, there was a span of 17 bases. CDR3 size: 15 residues. Per the germline V gene, CDR1 is LNHDA and CDR2 is SQIVND (reference sequence). The CDR3 DNA reads TGTGCCAGTACATTGTTCGGGGGCGGGAACTATGGCTACACCTTC. Translation: CASTLFGGGNYGYTF.

V and J are TRBV19 and TRBJ1-5; TRBD1 matches at 9 bases. CDR1 LNHDA and CDR2 SQIVND come from the germline V gene (reference sequence). The ends lost 5 bases at V and 6 bases at J; junction bases unmatched: 5. There are 14 residues in the CDR3. The CDR3 DNA reads as TGTGCCAGTAGTCGGACAGGGGACCTTCAGCCCCAGCATTTT. As protein: CASSRTGDLQPQHF.

The chain employs TRBV7-3 and TRBJ2-2, with D perhaps TRBD1 (6 bases). V lost 5 bases and J lost 2, with 9 bases in between. This CDR3 is built from 14 residues. Per germline, CDR1 SGHTA and CDR2 FQGTGA. The CDR3 sequence: CASSPQGNTGELFF. The CDR3 coding sequence is TGTGCCAGCAGCCCACAGGGAAACACCGGGGAGCTGTTTTTT.